Listed below are T cell receptor beta chains from one sample, sequenced in a study of CD8+CD57+ T cells in acquired aplastic anemia. TCRdb re-called the reads through MiXCR, storing one row per CDR3 protein. The table lists some 200,000 distinct CDR3 sequences, 40% to 60% of them singletons. Sequenced material: sorted CD4+, CD8+, or CD8+CD57+ T cells (not recorded which) from PBMCs. The origin of the receptors is a human donor with aplastic anemia. The CDR3 runs from the conserved cysteine through the conserved F or W. Each record gives: D gene, V gene, J gene, clone size, CDR3 length, CDR3 DNA, CDR3 protein. D genes are given only for firm matches. Clone size, where shown, is once, few, many, or a class for clones that have expanded.

d_gene: TRBD1; v_gene: TRBV6-6; j_gene: TRBJ1-3; abundance: few; len: 12; CDR3nt: TGTGCCAGCACAGACAGGGCAGACACCATATATTTT; CDR3aa: CASTDRADTIYF
d_gene: NA; v_gene: TRBV6-1; j_gene: TRBJ1-3; abundance: NA; len: 14; CDR3nt: TGTGCCAGCAGTGAGACCGCGGGTGGAAACACCATATATTTT; CDR3aa: CASSETAGGNTIYF
d_gene: TRBD1; v_gene: TRBV20-1; j_gene: TRBJ2-3; abundance: NA; len: 14; CDR3nt: TGCAGTGCACCCGACAGGGAAGCCACAGATACGCAGTATTTT; CDR3aa: CSAPDREATDTQYF
d_gene: NA; v_gene: TRBV19; j_gene: TRBJ1-4; abundance: few; len: 15; CDR3nt: TGTGCCAGTAGTAGGCGGACAGCAACTAATGAAAAACTGTTTTTT; CDR3aa: CASSRRTATNEKLFF
d_gene: NA; v_gene: TRBV2; j_gene: TRBJ1-1; abundance: NA; len: 16; CDR3nt: TGTGCCAGCAGTAGGGGTGGCCTATTAGCGGCTAATGAAGCTTTCTTT; CDR3aa: CASSRGGLLAANEAFF
d_gene: NA; v_gene: TRBV15; j_gene: TRBJ1-4; abundance: many; len: 16; CDR3nt: TGTGCCACCAGCAGAGATAGGGGAGGGGGGGATGAAAAACTGTTTTTT; CDR3aa: CATSRDRGGGDEKLFF
d_gene: NA; v_gene: TRBV5-1; j_gene: TRBJ2-5; abundance: many; len: 13; CDR3nt: TGCGCCAGCAGCTTGGCTCCCCGAGAGACCCAGTACTTC; CDR3aa: CASSLAPRETQYF
d_gene: TRBD1; v_gene: TRBV7-2; j_gene: TRBJ2-7; abundance: NA; len: 14; CDR3nt: TGTGCCAGCAGCTTAGAGCAGGGGGCTTACGAGCAGTACTTC; CDR3aa: CASSLEQGAYEQYF
d_gene: TRBD1; v_gene: TRBV9; j_gene: TRBJ2-7; abundance: NA; len: 15; CDR3nt: TGTGCCAGCAGCGTAGGAGGGACAGTCCCCGGGGAGCAGTACTTC; CDR3aa: CASSVGGTVPGEQYF
d_gene: NA; v_gene: TRBV5-1; j_gene: TRBJ1-2; abundance: NA; len: 14; CDR3nt: TGCGCCAGCAGCGCCTTGGAGGGGGGAGGCGGCTACACCTTC; CDR3aa: CASSALEGGGGYTF
d_gene: TRBD1; v_gene: TRBV9; j_gene: TRBJ2-7; abundance: once; len: 13; CDR3nt: TGTGCCAGCAGTCCGGGACAGGGTTTCGAGCAGTACTTC; CDR3aa: CASSPGQGFEQYF
d_gene: TRBD1; v_gene: TRBV15; j_gene: TRBJ2-1; abundance: NA; len: 15; CDR3nt: TGTGCCACCAGCAGAGATCAGGGGGCCCACAATGAGCAGTTCTTC; CDR3aa: CATSRDQGAHNEQFF
d_gene: NA; v_gene: TRBV19; j_gene: TRBJ1-2; abundance: many; len: 14; CDR3nt: TGTGCCAGTAGTCTTGACAGTCGCAACTATGGCTACACCTTC; CDR3aa: CASSLDSRNYGYTF
d_gene: NA; v_gene: TRBV7-3; j_gene: TRBJ2-5; abundance: few; len: 15; CDR3nt: TGTGCCAGCAGCACCAACGGGGGGCGCGGGGAGACCCAGTACTTC; CDR3aa: CASSTNGGRGETQYF
d_gene: TRBD1; v_gene: TRBV7-2; j_gene: TRBJ2-3; abundance: NA; len: 18; CDR3nt: TGTGCCAGCAGCGACTCGGGGACAGGGGGTGATGGTACAGATACGCAGTATTTT; CDR3aa: CASSDSGTGGDGTDTQYF
d_gene: TRBD2; v_gene: TRBV15; j_gene: TRBJ2-1; abundance: NA; len: 19; CDR3nt: TGTGCCACCAGCAGGCACGGACCGGGACTAGCGGGGGCTGGGCGTGAGCAGTTCTTC; CDR3aa: CATSRHGPGLAGAGREQFF
d_gene: NA; v_gene: TRBV6-5; j_gene: TRBJ2-7; abundance: many; len: 13; CDR3nt: TGTGCCAGCAGTGTGTCGGGAACCTACGAGCAGTACTTC; CDR3aa: CASSVSGTYEQYF
d_gene: NA; v_gene: TRBV24-1; j_gene: TRBJ1-1; abundance: many; len: 13; CDR3nt: TGTGCCACCAGTTATTTTGCACAGCTTGAAGCTTTCTTT; CDR3aa: CATSYFAQLEAFF
d_gene: NA; v_gene: TRBV6-5; j_gene: TRBJ2-3; abundance: NA; len: 14; CDR3nt: TGTGCCAGCAGTTTGGACCCCTCGGCAGATACGCAGTATTTT; CDR3aa: CASSLDPSADTQYF
d_gene: NA; v_gene: TRBV2; j_gene: TRBJ2-1; abundance: NA; len: 14; CDR3nt: TGTGCCAGCACTAGGACAGCCCCCTACAATGAGCAGTTCTTC; CDR3aa: CASTRTAPYNEQFF
d_gene: TRBD1; v_gene: TRBV2; j_gene: TRBJ1-1; abundance: NA; len: 13; CDR3nt: TGTGCCAGCAGTGAAGGACAGGGATTGAAAGCTTTCTTT; CDR3aa: CASSEGQGLKAFF
d_gene: NA; v_gene: TRBV7-6; j_gene: TRBJ2-5; abundance: many; len: 11; CDR3nt: TGTGCCAGCAGCGCGCAAGAGACCCAGTACTTC; CDR3aa: CASSAQETQYF
d_gene: NA; v_gene: TRBV12-3/TRBV12-4; j_gene: TRBJ1-5; abundance: many; len: 13; CDR3nt: TGTGCCAGCAGTTTCGATGTCGATCAGCCCCAGCATTTT; CDR3aa: CASSFDVDQPQHF
d_gene: TRBD1; v_gene: TRBV5-6; j_gene: TRBJ2-3; abundance: many; len: 17; CDR3nt: TGTGCCAGCAGCTTGTATGGCAGGGGGCAATTTGAAGATACGCAGTATTTT; CDR3aa: CASSLYGRGQFEDTQYF
d_gene: NA; v_gene: TRBV15; j_gene: TRBJ1-5; abundance: NA; len: 15; CDR3nt: TGTGCCACCAGCAGTGCGGGGGACGGGAATCAGCCCCAGCATTTT; CDR3aa: CATSSAGDGNQPQHF
d_gene: NA; v_gene: TRBV2; j_gene: TRBJ2-1; abundance: NA; len: 15; CDR3nt: TGTGCCAGCAGTGACAGGGAAGGATCCTACAATGAGCAGTTCTTC; CDR3aa: CASSDREGSYNEQFF
d_gene: NA; v_gene: TRBV9; j_gene: TRBJ1-2; abundance: few; len: 15; CDR3nt: TGTGCCAGCAGCGTAGAGTTGGGGGGCGTCTATGGCTACACCTTC; CDR3aa: CASSVELGGVYGYTF
d_gene: NA; v_gene: TRBV7-9; j_gene: TRBJ1-2; abundance: many; len: 17; CDR3nt: TGTGCCAGCAGCTTAGAATTTAGGGCAGGTCGTAACTATGGCTACACCTTC; CDR3aa: CASSLEFRAGRNYGYTF
d_gene: TRBD2; v_gene: TRBV30; j_gene: TRBJ2-5; abundance: many; len: 13; CDR3nt: TGTGCCTGGAGTAGCGGGGGAAGAGAGACCCAGTACTTC; CDR3aa: CAWSSGGRETQYF
d_gene: NA; v_gene: TRBV15; j_gene: TRBJ1-1; abundance: NA; len: 15; CDR3nt: TGTGCCACCAGCAGACCCCAAACAGGGCTGGGTGAAGCTTTCTTT; CDR3aa: CATSRPQTGLGEAFF
d_gene: NA; v_gene: TRBV20-1; j_gene: TRBJ1-2; abundance: once; len: 15; CDR3nt: TGCAGTGCTAGTATCGAATCGATCTCTGATTATGGCTACACCTTC; CDR3aa: CSASIESISDYGYTF
d_gene: TRBD2; v_gene: TRBV19; j_gene: TRBJ2-1; abundance: NA; len: 14; CDR3nt: TGTGCCAGTACGGGGTCGGGGGGAGTTTATGAGCAGTTCTTC; CDR3aa: CASTGSGGVYEQFF
d_gene: TRBD1; v_gene: TRBV24-1; j_gene: TRBJ1-2; abundance: NA; len: 15; CDR3nt: TGTGCCACCAGTGATCCCGCGGGACAGGGGGAAGGCTACACCTTC; CDR3aa: CATSDPAGQGEGYTF
d_gene: TRBD1; v_gene: TRBV12-3/TRBV12-4; j_gene: TRBJ2-2; abundance: NA; len: 13; CDR3nt: TGTGCCAGCAGTCTACAGGGGATCGGGGAGCTGTTCTTT; CDR3aa: CASSLQGIGELFF
d_gene: NA; v_gene: TRBV24-1; j_gene: TRBJ2-2; abundance: NA; len: 13; CDR3nt: TGTGCCACCAGTGGGGGGGAGACCGGGGAGCTGTTTTTT; CDR3aa: CATSGGETGELFF
d_gene: NA; v_gene: TRBV25-1; j_gene: TRBJ1-2; abundance: NA; len: 13; CDR3nt: TGTGCCAGCAGTCACCCCGACTGGCATGGCTACACCTTC; CDR3aa: CASSHPDWHGYTF
d_gene: TRBD2; v_gene: TRBV7-2; j_gene: TRBJ2-1; abundance: NA; len: 16; CDR3nt: TGTGCCAGCAGTCGACTAGCGGGGAGCTCCTACAATGAGCAGTTCTTC; CDR3aa: CASSRLAGSSYNEQFF
d_gene: TRBD1; v_gene: TRBV7-3; j_gene: TRBJ1-5; abundance: NA; len: 16; CDR3nt: TGTGCCAGCAGCTTAGCGGGGACAGGGGTTAATCAGCCCCAGCATTTT; CDR3aa: CASSLAGTGVNQPQHF
d_gene: TRBD1; v_gene: TRBV5-1; j_gene: TRBJ2-7; abundance: NA; len: 16; CDR3nt: TGCGCCAGCAGCGGGACAGGGGCGGATCCCCCCTACGAGCAGTACTTC; CDR3aa: CASSGTGADPPYEQYF
d_gene: NA; v_gene: TRBV18; j_gene: TRBJ1-1; abundance: few; len: 16; CDR3nt: TGTGCCAGCTCACCACCGTCGGGGGGGAGGAACACTGAAGCTTTCTTT; CDR3aa: CASSPPSGGRNTEAFF
d_gene: TRBD1; v_gene: TRBV6-5; j_gene: TRBJ1-6; abundance: many; len: 14; CDR3nt: TGTGCCAGCAATCCGGGACAGAAGAATTCACCCCTCCACTTT; CDR3aa: CASNPGQKNSPLHF
d_gene: NA; v_gene: TRBV19; j_gene: TRBJ1-4; abundance: NA; len: 14; CDR3nt: TGTGCCAGTAGGAGGGGCCCGAAGGGAGAAAAACTGTTTTTT; CDR3aa: CASRRGPKGEKLFF
d_gene: TRBD2; v_gene: TRBV6-1; j_gene: TRBJ2-3; abundance: many; len: 14; CDR3nt: TGTGCCAGCATGCAGCGGGGGGGCTCAGATACGCAGTATTTT; CDR3aa: CASMQRGGSDTQYF
d_gene: NA; v_gene: TRBV6-5; j_gene: TRBJ2-7; abundance: many; len: 15; CDR3nt: TGTGCCAGCAGTTACTCGAGGCAGGGAGACTACGAGCAGTACTTC; CDR3aa: CASSYSRQGDYEQYF
d_gene: TRBD1; v_gene: TRBV15; j_gene: TRBJ2-5; abundance: NA; len: 14; CDR3nt: TGTGCCAGCAGCAAAGGACAGGGCCGGGAGACCCAGTACTTC; CDR3aa: CASSKGQGRETQYF
d_gene: NA; v_gene: TRBV25-1; j_gene: TRBJ2-5; abundance: NA; len: 13; CDR3nt: TGTGCCAGCAGCTTGGCACAGGGAGAGACCCAGTACTTC; CDR3aa: CASSLAQGETQYF
d_gene: NA; v_gene: TRBV20-1; j_gene: TRBJ2-7; abundance: many; len: 12; CDR3nt: TGCAGTGCTAGCGCAGGGGGGAGCGAGCAGTACTTC; CDR3aa: CSASAGGSEQYF
d_gene: NA; v_gene: TRBV7-2; j_gene: TRBJ2-7; abundance: NA; len: 14; CDR3nt: TGTGCCAGCAGCCCCCGCCTCGGGTCGACGCAGCAGTACTTC; CDR3aa: CASSPRLGSTQQYF
d_gene: TRBD1; v_gene: TRBV12-3/TRBV12-4; j_gene: TRBJ1-4; abundance: many; len: 15; CDR3nt: TGTGCCAGCAACCGACGGGGGACAGGGGAGGAAAAACTGTTTTTT; CDR3aa: CASNRRGTGEEKLFF
d_gene: TRBD1; v_gene: TRBV10-3; j_gene: TRBJ1-3; abundance: few; len: 15; CDR3nt: TGTGCCATCAGGACCTACAGGGGTCGCGGAAACACCATATATTTT; CDR3aa: CAIRTYRGRGNTIYF
d_gene: TRBD2; v_gene: TRBV5-1; j_gene: TRBJ2-7; abundance: many; len: 17; CDR3nt: TGCGCCAGCAGCATGGACGGACTAGCGGGGGGTTTCTACGAGCAGTACTTC; CDR3aa: CASSMDGLAGGFYEQYF
d_gene: TRBD2; v_gene: TRBV2; j_gene: TRBJ2-3; abundance: NA; len: 15; CDR3nt: TGTGCCAGCTCTAGCGGGGCAGGCGGTCCAGATACGCAGTATTTT; CDR3aa: CASSSGAGGPDTQYF
d_gene: NA; v_gene: TRBV20-1; j_gene: TRBJ2-7; abundance: NA; len: 12; CDR3nt: TGCAGTGCTACGGCCCGCTCCTACGAGCAGTACTTC; CDR3aa: CSATARSYEQYF